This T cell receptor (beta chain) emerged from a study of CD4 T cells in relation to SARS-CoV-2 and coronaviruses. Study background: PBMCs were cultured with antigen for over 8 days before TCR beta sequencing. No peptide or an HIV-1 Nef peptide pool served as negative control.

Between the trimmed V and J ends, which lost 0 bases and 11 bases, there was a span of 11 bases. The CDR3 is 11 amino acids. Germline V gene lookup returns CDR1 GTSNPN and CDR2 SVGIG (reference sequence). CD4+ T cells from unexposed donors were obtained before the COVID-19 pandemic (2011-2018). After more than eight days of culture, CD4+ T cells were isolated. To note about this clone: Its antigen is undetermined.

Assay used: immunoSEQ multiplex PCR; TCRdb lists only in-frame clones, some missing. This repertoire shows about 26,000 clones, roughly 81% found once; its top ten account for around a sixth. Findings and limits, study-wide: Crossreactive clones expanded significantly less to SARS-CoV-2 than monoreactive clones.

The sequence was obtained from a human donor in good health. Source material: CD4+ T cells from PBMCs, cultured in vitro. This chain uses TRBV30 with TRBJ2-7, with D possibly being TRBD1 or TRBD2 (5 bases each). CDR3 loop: CAWSVLGTEYF. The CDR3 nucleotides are TGTGCCTGGAGTGTACTCGGGACCGAGTACTTC. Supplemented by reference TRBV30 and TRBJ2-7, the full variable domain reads SQTIHQWPATLVQPVGSPLSLECTVEGTSNPNLYWYRQAAGRGLQLLFYSVGIGQISSEVPQNLSASRPQDRQFILSSKKLLLSDSGFYLCAWSVLGTEYFGPGTRLTVT.